The T cell receptor (beta chain) described here comes from a study of cytomegalovirus exposure and HLA in healthy donors. Study results and caveats: V segments that were indistinguishable, TRBV6-2 and TRBV6-3 among them, were omitted from analysis. Analysis was carried out at a later point, and it linked a missense DCLRE1C variant to TCR beta V- and J-gene trimming.

The germline CDR1 and CDR2 sequences are SGHNT and YYREEE (reference sequence). CDR3 length: 18 amino acids. V shed 0 bases and J 9 bases; nucleotides not matched to a gene: 15. With 60 Vbeta and 13 Jbeta primers, the PCR was carried out. Clones were read by immunoSEQ multiplex PCR, and TCRdb kept only the in-frame ones, dropping some. The specimen's table records tens of thousands of clones. In the case of this clone: What it recognizes is unknown.

This sequence joins TRBV5-4 and TRBJ2-1; 10 nucleotides line up with TRBD2. What was sequenced was PBMCs. The sequence was collected from a man in his forties or fifties in good health and CMV-seronegative. The DNA for the CDR3 is TGTGCCAGCAGCTTGGGGGGGACCCTAGCGGGGGCTATTAGTGAGCAGTTCTTC. Translating gives CASSLGGTLAGAISEQFF. Complete variable domain (other parts from reference TRBV5-4 and TRBJ2-1): ETGVTQSPTHLIKTRGQQVTLRCSSQSGHNTVSWYQQALGQGPQFIFQYYREEENGRGNFPPRFSGLQFPNYSSELNVNALELDDSALYLCASSLGGTLAGAISEQFFGPGTRLTVL.